This T cell receptor (beta chain) was obtained from a study of shared clonotypes between healthy human individuals (dated by TCRdb to the early 2020s). A note on the overall study: A couple of women and a few men aged 18 to 49 years were included in the cohort. Different laboratories and diverse techniques were used to prepare libraries and sequence TCR repertoires, to increase sequencing depth and limit assay-specific biases. Blood TCR repertoires of several healthy adults were deeply sequenced to estimate repertoire size and the extent of clonotype sharing between individuals. For each donor, three plates each were used for CD4 naive and CD4 memory, two plates were used for CD8 naive, and one plate was used for CD8 memory. Leukapheresis yielded between about 0.9 and 8.9 billion PBMCs per donor.

The CDR3 measures 12 amino acids from cysteine to phenylalanine. CDR3 DNA is the only sequence kept; it has 36 bases, read in frame from the first base. Sequences MDHEN (CDR1) and SYDVKM (CDR2) are obtained from the germline V gene. The V end loses 8 bases and the J end loses 4 bases, and a stretch of 9 bases separates them. Healthy HIV-negative adults with no recently reported acute infections or vaccinations were included as donors. Only Caucasian adults living in Nashville, Tennessee, USA were represented among the donors. CD4+ T cells were enriched through magnetic negative selection, after which naive cells were positively selected on CD45RA and the remaining negative fraction served as the memory subset. Blood was obtained by leukapheresis, after which PBMCs were separated by Ficoll-Histopaque density gradient centrifugation and cryopreserved in liquid nitrogen vapor phase. Purity and quantity of every magnetically sorted T cell population were checked by analytical flow cytometry. Each sorted fraction had its genomic DNA isolated and then quantified by UV absorbance on a Nanodrop 2000c.

Of note for this clone: There is no known antigen for this receptor. Base qualities are not at hand, and no much larger clone is one base apart. Other DNA sequences in this sample translate to the same CDR3.

Here is what the overall study found, with its caveats: Larger estimated clonotype richness was generally found for naive subsets than for memory subsets. Higher generation probabilities were observed for clonotypes shared by all four sorted-subset donors than for non-shared clonotypes. Because the study included only a small number of donors, the genetic and exposure-history diversity represented was limited. Sampling was restricted to blood, and TCR repertoires in tissue are likely to differ from TCR repertoires in blood. Pairwise subsampling indicated that sequencing depth was expected to affect the degree of clonotype sharing among donors. Incomplete sequencing was indicated by rarefaction of sorted-subset datasets, despite the large sequencing depth. When a few donors were compared, the shared fraction of clonotypes was around 5% for naive CD4, about 4% for naive CD8, roughly 2.5% for memory CD4, and roughly 0.4% for memory CD8.

Using the deep immunoSEQ assay, TCR CDR3 regions were amplified from genomic DNA by multiplex PCR. Genomic DNA extracted from each cell subset was distributed evenly over all wells of several immunoSEQ 96-well plates, and each plate served as one replicate. Each replicate PCR for sorted subsets received roughly 0.2 ug genomic DNA, equal to some 32,000 T cell genomes. Purified libraries were measured with a Qubit 3.0 fluorometer, size-checked on a Bioanalyzer 2100, and measured again with the KAPA Library Quantification kit. Every immunoSEQ 96-well plate was sequenced on a dedicated single-read 150-cycle Illumina NextSeq 550 flow cell. On the authors' methods: Because the immunoSEQ output included only junctional sequences and no quality scores, the filtering could not be the same as the filtering used for full-length reads. To assign V/J genes and CDR3, sequences were annotated using PyIR, a Python wrapper for IgBLAST v1.9, with IMGT germline references. Reads with weak V/J assignments (E-value above 1e-6), missing CDR3, stop codons, out-of-frame junctions, or ambiguous translated residues were removed. V3J clonotypes were defined by identical inferred V gene, J gene, and CDR3 amino acid sequence. To compute the percentage overlap between repertoires, the number of shared unique clonotypes was divided by the size of the smaller repertoire. Three approaches were used to assess repertoire richness: RTK rarefaction, the Chao1 estimator, and Recon v2.1 estimates of unobserved clonotypes. For all TCRbeta clonotypes obtained by the gDNA method from a few donors, generation probabilities were computed with OLGA. Imported from immuneACCESS, the table was reduced by TCRdb to in-frame sequences with V and J called. These copies leave out some clones; in studies compared against another copy, an unresolved V gene accounts for under half, and the cause of the remainder is not known. The DNA gave D and trimming, while V, J and clone size come from that table. This sample has 2,500,000 or so clones in its table, and 93% of those were observed once. The ten largest clones add up to 0.36% of the sample.

Sequenced material: naive CD4+ T cells from PBMCs. The cell subset or site label for this specimen denotes: CD45RA+ positively selected. This TCR was recovered from a man aged 18 to 35 in good health. Some clones in this sample may be carry-over from other donors' samples. Recombination joined TRBV28 with TRBJ1-5; the D segment could be TRBD1, given 5 matching bases. The CDR3 corresponds to CASRDGNQPQHF. The sequenced DNA: TGTGCCAGCCGGGACGGTAATCAGCCCCAGCATTTT.